Presented here are 29 T cell receptor beta chains from one specimen sequenced in a study of molecular identifiers for immune sequencing clone quantification. TCRdb recomputed calls from the PCR reads with MiXCR, one row per CDR3 protein. This sample yields around 480,000 distinct CDR3 sequences, of which around a fifth are seen a single time; about 0.84% belongs to the top ten. The specimen sequenced was naive CD8+ T cells from blood, with Jurkat cell RNA spiked in. Indicated subset: FACS-sorted CD8+CD4-CCR7+CD45RA+ naive T cells. These receptors were collected from a human donor in good health. Some libraries in this study had Jurkat cell RNA spiked in.

This clonotype has a count of ten or more. The genes are TRBV7-9 and TRBJ2-2; D is undetermined. This CDR3 region has 15 residues. Germline V gene lookup returns CDR1 SEHNR and CDR2 FQNEAQ (reference sequence). Deletions cut 5 bases from V and 1 base from J, with 11 bases between. CDR3 protein: CASSPPTLNTGELFF. CDR3 nucleotides: TGTGCCAGCAGCCCTCCTACACTGAACACCGGGGAGCTGTTTTTT.

In this sample, this clonotype turned up many times. The CDR3 loop is CASSLTAGRGEQPQHF. CDR3 in DNA: TGTGCCAGCAGCCTCACTGCCGGGAGAGGGGAGCAGCCCCAGCATTTT. This rearrangement joins TRBV21-1 to TRBJ1-5; TRBD1, the D gene given by the table, was not confirmed from the DNA. TRBV21-1 is tagged as a pseudogene. The CDR3 has 16 amino acids.

The chain carries TRBV20-1 and TRBJ1-1; TRBD1 matches 11 bases. Losses at the gene ends were 3 bases for V and 4 bases for J; bases not matched to a gene: 4. The CDR3 runs 14 residues. CDR1 and CDR2 from the germline V gene are DFQATT and SNEGSKA (reference sequence). CDR3 protein: CSARDRGRVTEAFF. As DNA, the CDR3 is TGCAGTGCTAGGGACAGGGGGCGCGTCACTGAAGCTTTCTTT.

This clonotype showed up just a few times. This chain connects TRBV3-1 to TRBJ2-7; weak D call: TRBD1 (5 bases). Germline lookup yields CDR1 LGHDT and CDR2 YNNKEL (reference sequence). CDR3 length: 14 amino acids. With 3 bases removed from V and 3 bases from J, the gap between germline ends came to 12 bases. CDR3 loop: CASSQSGPVYEQYF. CDR3 sequence (DNA): TGTGCCAGCAGCCAGTCAGGGCCAGTCTACGAGCAGTACTTC.

Many counts were recorded for this clonotype. V usage is TRBV12-3 or TRBV12-4 and J usage is TRBJ2-5; D call uncertain. With 6 bases removed from V and 3 bases from J, the gap between germline ends came to 8 bases. The CDR3 loop spans 12 amino acids. The CDR3, as DNA: TGTGCCAGCAGCCCAGATAAAGAGACCCAGTACTTC. Translation: CASSPDKETQYF.

This clonotype was counted at least ten times. V and J are TRBV9 and TRBJ1-1; unclear D gene. Trimming shortened V by 3 bases and J by 0 bases, and 12 bases separated the two germline ends. Germline assignment: CDR1 SGDLS and CDR2 YYNGEE. CDR3 length: 15 residues. The CDR3 nucleotides are TGTGCCAGCAGCGAATTTCAGATCATGAACACTGAAGCTTTCTTT. This sequence encodes CASSEFQIMNTEAFF.

This clonotype was detected ten times or more. V and J are TRBV30 and TRBJ1-1; D unresolved. The CDR3 has 12 amino acids. With 2 bases removed from V and 6 bases from J, the gap between germline ends came to 10 bases. Germline V gene data show CDR1 as GTSNPN and CDR2 as SVGIG (reference sequence). CDR3 nucleotides: TGTGCCTGGAGTTCGGGGTTTGCTGAAGCTTTCTTT. This codes for CAWSSGFAEAFF.

Of note for this clonotype: A much bigger clone sits one base away, suggesting this may be a read error. The chain recombines TRBV21-1 with TRBJ2-7. TRBV21-1 is a documented pseudogene. The CDR3 has 17 amino acids. The CDR3 here is CAGSSRKGCGSSYEQYF. The CDR3 DNA is TGTGCCGGCAGCAGTCGAAAAGGTTGCGGGAGCTCCTACGAGCAGTACTTC.

This clonotype has only a few counts. The rearrangement links TRBV7-9 to TRBJ1-6; no clear D. The V gene lost 1 base and the J gene lost 7 bases, with 11 bases spanning the gap. The CDR3 extends over 15 amino acids. Germline assignment: CDR1 SEHNR and CDR2 FQNEAQ (reference sequence). CDR3 DNA sequence: TGTGCCAGCAGCTTAGTCCGGGGAGGCAATTCACCCCTCCACTTT. Translated: CASSLVRGGNSPLHF.

Turning to this clonotype: With a much larger clone just one base away, this may be a read error. In DNA form, the CDR3 reads TGTGCCAGCAGCACGGGACTCGATGGGAATCGGCCCCAGCATTTT. It codes for CASSTGLDGNRPQHF. The rearrangement links TRBV6-8 to TRBJ1-5; D is perhaps TRBD1 (5 bases). CDR1 is MNHGY, CDR2 SAAAGT, per germline. This CDR3 spans 15 amino acids.

This clonotype was counted ten times or more. The J gene is TRBJ2-7, the V gene TRBV27, with TRBD2 as a possible D gene (6 bases). CDR1 is MNHEY, CDR2 SMNVEV, per germline (reference sequence). V lost 2 bases, J lost 3 bases, and 8 bases lay in between. This CDR3 spans 13 amino acids. The CDR3 loop reads CASSLRGNYEQYF. The CDR3 coding sequence is TGTGCCAGCAGTTTACGGGGGAACTACGAGCAGTACTTC.

This clonotype was observed many times. The rearrangement uses TRBV20-1 and TRBJ1-1; no definite D call. Trimming removed 5 bases at V and 5 bases at J, with 15 bases between. The CDR3 consists of 13 residues. Germline CDR1 and CDR2: DFQATT and SNEGSKA (reference sequence). CDR3 DNA: TGCAGTGCTCCGGGCCTGTACGAAACTGAAGCTTTCTTT. Its translation: CSAPGLYETEAFF.

Points on this clonotype: The junction and the germline gene differ at one end; a read error may be behind it. This sequence joins TRBV3-1 and TRBJ1-1; D gene ambiguous. Germline V CDR1 and CDR2: LGHDT, YNNKEL (reference sequence). The CDR3 contains 14 residues. CDR3 DNA: TGTGCCAGCAGCCAAGAACCAGGTTGGGGTGAAGCTTCCTTT. Translated: CASSQEPGWGEASF.

This clonotype was counted between two and nine times. The CDR3 DNA reads TGTGCCAGCACCCCTCGAGAACACTCCGAGCAGTACTTC. Its translation is CASTPREHSEQYF. The chain carries TRBV28 and TRBJ2-7; D remains ambiguous. The V end lost 7 bases, the J end lost 6 bases, and 16 bases lay between the germline ends. The CDR3 runs to 13 residues. CDR1 and CDR2 from the germline V gene are MDHEN and SYDVKM.

This clonotype was seen many times. The genes are TRBV2 and TRBJ1-5; D gene ambiguous. The CDR3 loop spans 16 amino acids. V was pared by 2 bases and J by 0 bases, with 11 bases between. Germline assignment: CDR1 SNHLY and CDR2 FYNNEI. DNA of the CDR3: TGTGCCAGCAGTGAAACGCAGTATTATAGCAATCAGCCCCAGCATTTT. This encodes CASSETQYYSNQPQHF.

Comment on this clonotype: A much larger clone differs from this one at a single base, so this may be a read error. The chain couples TRBV7-9 to TRBJ2-3, with TRBD2 as a possible D gene (6 bases). This CDR3 has 17 residues. Trimming removed 4 bases from V and 3 bases from J, with 20 bases in between. Germline lookup yields CDR1 SEHNR and CDR2 FQNEAQ (reference sequence). The CDR3 protein is CASSSGVGLAKTDTQYF. For the CDR3, the DNA is TGTGCCAGCAGCTCCGGTGTAGGTCTAGCGAAGACAGATACGCAGTATTTT.

Many counts were recorded for this clonotype. This sequence joins TRBV4-3 and TRBJ2-1, with TRBD1 matching over 8 bases. Germline V CDR1 and CDR2: LGHNA, YSLEER. The CDR3 loop spans 16 amino acids. Unmatched junction bases numbered 7, after V lost 3 bases and J lost 3 bases. The CDR3 DNA sequence: TGCGCCAGCAGCCAGAATGCGGGACAGGTCTACAATGAGCAGTTCTTC. This sequence encodes CASSQNAGQVYNEQFF.

The chain is built from TRBV20-1 and TRBJ2-1; D is tentatively TRBD1 or TRBD2 (5 bases each). The CDR3 is made up of 13 amino acids. The ends were cut back, 3 bases at V and 4 bases at J, with 10 bases in the middle. Per the germline V gene, CDR1 is DFQATT and CDR2 is SNEGSKA (reference sequence). Here the CDR3 reads CSASQGEYNEQFF. CDR3 DNA: TGCAGTGCTAGCCAGGGAGAGTACAATGAGCAGTTCTTC.

The chain uses TRBV2 and TRBJ1-5, with D tentatively TRBD1 (6 bases). There are 13 residues in the CDR3. V lost 7 bases, J lost 6 bases, and 13 bases lay in between. CDR1 is SNHLY and CDR2 is FYNNEI in the germline V gene. CDR3: CASNEGGIQPQHF. The CDR3, as DNA: TGTGCCAGCAACGAAGGGGGGATTCAGCCCCAGCATTTT.

This chain links TRBV9 with TRBJ1-4; D is uncertain. Germline V lookup: CDR1 SGDLS, CDR2 YYNGEE. CDR3 size: 13 residues. Trimming stripped 0 bases from V and 8 bases from J, with 8 bases between. In nucleotides, the CDR3 is TGTGCCAGCAGCGTAGATGTTAGGGAAAAACTGTTTTTT. Residues: CASSVDVREKLFF.

To note about this clonotype: A much larger clone differs by one base, so this may be a read error. The J gene is TRBJ2-2, the V gene TRBV6-2 or TRBV6-3, with TRBD2 as a possible D gene (5 bases). Germline CDR1 reads MNHEY; CDR2 reads SVGEGT. CDR3 length equals 12 residues. The CDR3 region has the DNA TGTGCCAGCAGGGGTTGGACCGGGGAGCTGCTTTTT. Translated: CASRGWTGELLF.

J is TRBJ1-2 and V is TRBV7-9; D is perhaps TRBD1 (6 bases). V was shortened by 5 bases and J by 1 base, with 11 bases between the two germline ends. The CDR3 covers 14 residues. Germline lookup yields CDR1 SEHNR and CDR2 FQNEAQ (reference sequence). The CDR3 nucleotides read TGTGCCAGCAGCCCGACAGGAGGTAACTATGGCTACACCTTC. It encodes CASSPTGGNYGYTF.

As concerns this clonotype: Just one base apart from a much larger clone, this may be a read error. The chain employs TRBV6-5 and TRBJ2-7; 11 nucleotides line up with TRBD1. Unmatched junction bases numbered 14, after V lost 6 bases and J lost 4 bases. This CDR3 has 17 amino acids. The germline CDR1 and CDR2 sequences are MNHEY and SVGAGI. The CDR3 region has the DNA TGTGCCAGCAGAGGACAGGGGGCCTCCAGCTGGGGATACGAGCAGTACTTC. Translation: CASRGQGASSWGYEQYF.

At least ten counts were recorded for this clonotype. The gene calls are TRBV7-9 and TRBJ1-1, with no clear D. Looked up from germline, CDR1 is SEHNR and CDR2 is FQNEAQ (reference sequence). With 1 base removed from V and 6 bases from J, the gap between germline ends came to 6 bases. This CDR3 region has 12 residues. The CDR3 DNA reads as TGTGCCAGCAGCTTAGATGACGCTGAAGCTTTCTTT. Amino acid sequence: CASSLDDAEAFF.

Turning to this clonotype: This likely comes from a read error, as the CDR3 has no conserved phenylalanine or tryptophan at its end. The J gene is TRBJ2-1, the V gene TRBV7-9; D is tentatively TRBD1 or TRBD2 (5 bases each). This CDR3 comprises 12 residues. Germline assignment: CDR1 SEHNR and CDR2 FQNEAQ (reference sequence). V lost 4 bases and J lost 12, with 13 bases in between. CDR3 sequence (DNA): TGTGCCAGCAGCTCGGGGCGGCCTTGGCAGTTCCTC. It specifies CASSSGRPWQFL.

Comment on this clonotype: This may be a read error: a much more frequent sequence differs by one nucleotide. The V call is TRBV14, the J call TRBJ2-2, with 10 bases that match TRBD1. CDR1 is SGHDN, CDR2 FVKESK, per germline. CDR3 size: 15 residues. The CDR3 reads CASSLGQGNAGGLFF. In nucleotides, the CDR3 is TGTGCCAGCAGCCTGGGACAGGGGAACGCCGGGGGGCTGTTTTTT.

Of note for this clonotype: Just one base apart from a much larger clone, this may be a read error. This sequence joins TRBV28 and TRBJ2-6; 7 bases line up with TRBD2. Germline V lookup: CDR1 MDHEN, CDR2 SYDVKM. CDR3 size: 20 residues. CDR3 loop: CASMTSQNRGGHPGTNVLTF. The CDR3 coding sequence is TGTGCCAGCATGACTAGCCAGAACCGGGGTGGGCATCCTGGGACCAACGTCCTGACTTTC.

The chain couples TRBV27 to TRBJ2-7; TRBD2 might be the D (5 bases). The CDR3 spans 13 residues. Germline loops: CDR1 MNHEY, CDR2 SMNVEV (reference sequence). V was shortened by 7 bases and J by 2 bases, with 12 bases between the two germline ends. As DNA, the CDR3 is TGTGCCAGCAAGCTCCCGGGGACCTACGAGCAGTACTTC. As protein: CASKLPGTYEQYF.

This clonotype was counted only a few times. The genes are TRBV11-2 and TRBJ1-1; 11 bases are a match to TRBD1. Germline V gene data show CDR1 as SGHAT and CDR2 as FQNNGV. The CDR3 is made up of 15 amino acids. The trim removed 5 bases at V and 5 bases at J, leaving 7 bases unmatched. This CDR3 reads CASSTRTGGRTEAFF. CDR3 bases: TGTGCCAGCAGCACCAGGACAGGGGGCCGGACTGAAGCTTTCTTT.